This record concerns one TCR beta chain sequence. With 0 bases clipped from V and 8 bases from J, the junction kept 0 bases outside the gene matches. The CDR3 runs to 12 residues. This sample is drawn from a study of shared clonotypes between healthy human individuals. Study summary: Participating donors consisted of two women and a few men aged 18 to 49.

A roughly 200 ng quantity of DNA, 30,000 to 35,000 T cell genomes, went into the sorted-subset replicate PCRs. Clones were read by immunoSEQ multiplex PCR, and TCRdb kept only the in-frame ones, dropping some. The data contain about 380,000 clones, about 96% of them singletons. This sequence originates from a man aged 30-40 years in good health. The sequenced sample consisted of memory CD8+ T cells sorted from blood. Specified subset: CD45RO+ cells pooled with CCR7-negative TemRA cells. This chain links TRBV23-1 with TRBJ1-1, with 7 bases aligning to TRBD1. TRBV23-1 is known as an ORF, though its function is uncertain. The CDR3 loop reads CASSQSTGEAFF. For the CDR3, the DNA is TGCGCCAGCAGTCAATCGACAGGGGAAGCTTTCTTT.